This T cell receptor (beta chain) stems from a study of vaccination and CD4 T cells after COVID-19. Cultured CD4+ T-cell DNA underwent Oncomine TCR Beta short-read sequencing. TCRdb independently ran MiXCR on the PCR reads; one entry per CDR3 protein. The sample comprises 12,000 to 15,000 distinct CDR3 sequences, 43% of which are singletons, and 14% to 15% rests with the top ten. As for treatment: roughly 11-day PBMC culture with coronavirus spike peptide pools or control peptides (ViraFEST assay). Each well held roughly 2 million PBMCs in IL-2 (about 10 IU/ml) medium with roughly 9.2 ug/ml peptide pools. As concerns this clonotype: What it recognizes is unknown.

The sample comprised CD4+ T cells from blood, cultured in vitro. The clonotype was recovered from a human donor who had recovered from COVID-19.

Here the CDR3 reads CASSTDLSNEQFF. CDR3 DNA sequence: TGTGCCAGTAGTACGGACCTGAGCAATGAGCAGTTCTTC. This rearrangement joins TRBV19 to TRBJ2-1; D not certain. The germline CDR1 and CDR2 sequences are LNHDA and SQIVND (reference sequence). Trimming cost V 4 bases and J 6 bases, with 10 bases left between them. The length of the CDR3 is 13 residues. Supplemented by reference TRBV19 and TRBJ2-1, the full variable domain reads DGGITQSPKYLFRKEGQNVTLSCEQNLNHDAMYWYRQDPGQGLRLIYYSQIVNDFQKGDIAEGYSVSREKKESFPLTVTSAQKNPTAFYLCASSTDLSNEQFFGPGTRLTVL.